Presented here are 4 T cell receptor beta chains from one specimen sequenced in a study of shared clonotypes between healthy human individuals. Measured with immunoSEQ multiplex PCR; TCRdb has only the in-frame clones, and not every one. This table holds about 2.3 million clones, more than 85% found once. The specimen sequenced was naive CD4+ T cells from PBMCs. Subset meaning: CD45RA+ positively selected. The source is a man aged 18 to 30 in good health. Some clones in this sample may be carry-over from other donors' samples.

The V and J genes are TRBV7-6 and TRBJ1-1, with 7 positions matching TRBD1. The CDR3 consists of 16 residues. With V trimmed by 1 base and J by 0 bases, 5 bases remained unmatched. Per the germline V gene, CDR1 is SGHVS and CDR2 is FNYEAQ. CDR3 bases: TGTGCCAGCAGCTTAGGGGGGGGGACAGTGAACACTGAAGCTTTCTTT. It specifies CASSLGGGTVNTEAFF.

This clone showed up just once. The V and J genes are TRBV11-2 and TRBJ2-7, with 7 bases matching TRBD1. Per germline, CDR1 SGHAT and CDR2 FQNNGV. V lost 3 bases, J lost 5 bases, and 7 bases stayed unmatched. This CDR3 is 14 amino acids long. CDR3 residues: CASSFSTGLNEQYF. In DNA form, the CDR3 reads TGTGCCAGCAGCTTCTCGACAGGGCTCAACGAGCAGTACTTC.

The chain combines TRBV10-1 with TRBJ2-5; no clear D gene. CDR1 and CDR2 from the germline V gene are WNHNN and SYGVQD (reference sequence). The V end lost 0 bases, the J end lost 5 bases, and 16 bases lay between the germline ends. This CDR3 has 16 amino acids. CDR3 DNA: TGCGCCAGCAGTGAGTCCCAGCCTTGGACGCGGGAGACCCAGTACTTC. Translated, it gives CASSESQPWTRETQYF.

The V call is TRBV5-1, the J call TRBJ2-7; D unresolved. V dropped 0 bases and J dropped 12 bases, with 16 bases sitting between them. The germline CDR1 and CDR2 sequences are SGHRS and YFSETQ. This CDR3 region has 13 residues. The CDR3 region is CASSLVVTDRVYF. The CDR3 nucleotides read TGCGCCAGCAGCTTGGTGGTCACGGATCGAGTGTACTTC.